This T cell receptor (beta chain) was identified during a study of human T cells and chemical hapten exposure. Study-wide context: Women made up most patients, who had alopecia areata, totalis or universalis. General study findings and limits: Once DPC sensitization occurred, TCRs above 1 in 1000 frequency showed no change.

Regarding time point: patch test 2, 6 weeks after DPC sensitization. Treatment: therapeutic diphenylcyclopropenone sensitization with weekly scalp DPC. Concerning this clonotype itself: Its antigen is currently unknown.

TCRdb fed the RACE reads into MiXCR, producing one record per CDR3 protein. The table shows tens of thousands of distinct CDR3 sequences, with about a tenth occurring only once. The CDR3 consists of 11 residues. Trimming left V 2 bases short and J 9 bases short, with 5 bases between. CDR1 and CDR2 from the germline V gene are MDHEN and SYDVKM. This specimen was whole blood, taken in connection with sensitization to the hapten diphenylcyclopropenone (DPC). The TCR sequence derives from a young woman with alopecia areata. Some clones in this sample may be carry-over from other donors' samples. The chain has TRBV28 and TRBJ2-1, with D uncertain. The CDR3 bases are TGTGCCAGCAGTTTAGCCGGTGAGCAGTTCTTC. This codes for CASSLAGEQFF.